This T cell receptor (beta chain) was recovered during a study of T cell repertoires in cytomegalovirus infection. Overall study context: TCR beta signatures that were public indicated CMV infection and matching HLA type.

Of note for this clonotype: The antigen remains unidentified.

The CDR3 consists of 15 residues. V shed 0 bases and J shed 7 bases, with 19 bases lying between them. CDR1 and CDR2 (germline): DFQATT, SNEGSKA (reference sequence). TCRdb analysed the reads with MiXCR anew, one entry per CDR3 protein. The data hold some 230,000 distinct CDR3 sequences, with over 20% observed a single time. Study-wide findings and caveats: Adding up the frequency of public TCR beta families identified people who carried CMV plus the relevant HLA. The ex vivo response was dominated by HLA-C-restricted CMV-specific TCR beta clonotypes.

The sequence derives from a human donor in good health (CMV status not recorded). Some clones in this sample may be carry-over from other donors' samples. The rearrangement uses TRBV20-1 and TRBJ2-7, with D perhaps TRBD2 (5 bases). The sample was CD8+ T cells from PBMCs. CDR3 coding DNA: TGCAGTGCTAGAGATCCTACTAGGGTAGATCGGGAGCAGTACTTC. This sequence encodes CSARDPTRVDREQYF.